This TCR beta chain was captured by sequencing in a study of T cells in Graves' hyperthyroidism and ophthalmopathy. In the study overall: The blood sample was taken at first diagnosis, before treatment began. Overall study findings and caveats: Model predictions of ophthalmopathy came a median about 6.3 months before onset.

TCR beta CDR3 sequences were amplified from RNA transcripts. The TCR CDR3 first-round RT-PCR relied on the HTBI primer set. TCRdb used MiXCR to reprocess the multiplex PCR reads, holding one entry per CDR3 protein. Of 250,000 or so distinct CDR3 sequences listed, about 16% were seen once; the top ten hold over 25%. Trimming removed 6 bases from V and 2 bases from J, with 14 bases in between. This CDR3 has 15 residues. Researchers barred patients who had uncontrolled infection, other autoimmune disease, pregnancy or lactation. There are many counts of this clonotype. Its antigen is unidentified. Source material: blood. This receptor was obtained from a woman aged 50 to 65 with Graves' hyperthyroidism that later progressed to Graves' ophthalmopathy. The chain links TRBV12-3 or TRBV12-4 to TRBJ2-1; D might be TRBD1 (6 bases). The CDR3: CASSPLRGPYNEQFF. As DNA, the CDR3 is TGTGCCAGCAGCCCCCTCAGGGGCCCCTACAATGAGCAGTTCTTC.